This T cell receptor beta chain was observed in a study of blood T cell repertoires in COVID-19. In the study overall: Specimens from acute and convalescent COVID-19 originated in the United States, Italy and Spain. PBMCs, B-cell-depleted T cells, or T cells were the source of the cDNA or gDNA that made up the material.

This table comes from immunoSEQ multiplex PCR, and its TCRdb copy is limited to in-frame clones, with some not included. The sample records over 150,000 clones, 80% to 90% being singletons. This clone occurred once. Germline loops: CDR1 SGHRS, CDR2 YFSETQ. V trimming: 0 bases; J trimming: 7 bases; junction bases outside the gene matches: 11. This CDR3 spans 17 amino acids. The specimen was peripheral blood. J is TRBJ1-3 and V is TRBV5-1; 9 bases align to TRBD1. This clonotype was sampled from a middle-aged man with active or convalescent COVID-19. The CDR3 nucleotides read TGCGCCAGCAGCTTGGCCATCACAGGGGGCCTGGGGAACACCATATATTTT. It yields the protein CASSLAITGGLGNTIYF.